Each of the 4 T cell receptor beta chains below was sequenced from the same sample in a study of cytomegalovirus exposure and HLA in healthy donors. The PCR had 60 Vbeta and 13 Jbeta primers. Sequencing used immunoSEQ multiplex PCR; TCRdb keeps in-frame clones, though not all of them. The sample includes around 95,000 clones, 65% to 90% of them seen just once. The sample taken for sequencing was PBMCs. The receptors shown here come from a man in his thirties or forties in good health and CMV-seropositive.

The chain has TRBV19 and TRBJ1-4; a possible D gene is TRBD1 (6 bases). The CDR3 covers 14 residues. CDR1 LNHDA and CDR2 SQIVND come from the germline V gene (reference sequence). V was trimmed by 5 bases and J by 5 bases, leaving 12 bases between them. The CDR3 sequence: CASSEQGTNEKLFF. In nucleotides, the CDR3 is TGTGCCAGTAGTGAACAGGGAACAAATGAAAAACTGTTTTTT.

The chain combines TRBV7-2 with TRBJ1-4; tentative D call: TRBD1 (5 bases). Germline lookup yields CDR1 SGHTA and CDR2 FQGNSA. The V end lost 3 bases, the J end lost 2 bases, and 10 bases lay between the germline ends. The CDR3 runs 15 residues. The CDR3 bases are TGTGCCAGCAGCTTCCAGGGAAGGACTAATGAAAAACTGTTTTTT. Protein sequence: CASSFQGRTNEKLFF.

V and J are TRBV6-6 and TRBJ2-3, with a weak D call TRBD2 (7 bases). The CDR3 extends over 15 amino acids. In germline, CDR1 is MNHNY, CDR2 SVGAGI (reference sequence). The germline V and J ends were trimmed by 3 bases and 6 bases, with 16 bases remaining between them. CDR3 sequence reads: CASSYRGGGADTQYF. CDR3 DNA: TGTGCCAGCAGTTATAGGGGAGGGGGGGCGGATACGCAGTATTTT.

The V gene is TRBV7-8, the J gene TRBJ1-5; D gene ambiguous. This CDR3 comprises 12 residues. Germline CDR1 SGHVS, CDR2 FQNEAQ. The V gene lost 6 bases and the J gene lost 2 bases, with 5 bases spanning the gap. The CDR3 nucleotides are TGTGCCAGCAGTTCGGGCAATCAGCCCCAGCATTTT. Its translation: CASSSGNQPQHF.